A selection of T cell receptor beta chains follows, all from one sample in a study of graft-versus-host responses after intestinal transplantation. TCRdb keeps only in-frame clones here, not all; method: immunoSEQ multiplex PCR. The table has about 120,000 clones, roughly 95% seen once. Their antigens are not known. The source material was unstimulated CD8+ T cells sorted from spleen or lymph node cells, sampled before intestinal transplant. The receptor source for this set is a human donor who received an intestinal transplant. The CDR3 runs from the conserved cysteine through the conserved F or W. The D gene is left open where the match is weak. Part of the rows lack a size; the others show once, few, many or a class for expanded clones.

cdr3_length j_call v_call clone_size d_call cdr3_aa cdr3_nt
16 TRBJ2-1 TRBV9 . . CASSAEAWERVNEQFF TGTGCCAGCAGCGCCGAGGCGTGGGAACGGGTCAATGAGCAGTTCTTC
18 TRBJ1-6 TRBV28 . . CASSLRTFGGRWNSPLHF TGTGCCAGCAGTTTAAGAACGTTTGGGGGGCGTTGGAATTCACCCCTCCACTTT
19 TRBJ2-2 TRBV6-1 once . CASSELPWRQNTNTGELFF TGTGCCAGCAGTGAATTGCCCTGGCGGCAAAACACGAACACCGGGGAGCTGTTTTTT
14 TRBJ2-7 TRBV11-1 . TRBD1 CASSPGQGAHEQYF TGTGCCAGCAGCCCCGGACAGGGGGCCCACGAGCAGTACTTC
18 TRBJ2-3 TRBV4-2 . TRBD2 CASSQEGRRGGFTDTQYF TGTGCCAGCAGCCAAGAGGGTAGGCGCGGGGGATTCACAGATACGCAGTATTTT
16 TRBJ1-1 TRBV5-1 . . CASSLVEAAWGTEAFF TGCGCCAGCAGCTTGGTAGAGGCAGCCTGGGGCACTGAAGCTTTCTTT
17 TRBJ2-1 TRBV21-1 once . CASSTKGRLPAYNEQFF TGTGCCAGCAGCACGAAAGGGCGACTTCCCGCCTACAATGAGCAGTTCTTC
14 TRBJ1-1 TRBV5-1 . . CASSLELMNTEAFF TGCGCCAGCAGCTTGGAACTCATGAACACTGAAGCTTTCTTT
13 TRBJ1-2 TRBV6-1 . . CASIRQGPYGYTF TGTGCCAGCATTCGCCAGGGACCTTATGGCTACACCTTC
13 TRBJ2-3 TRBV10-3 . TRBD2 CAISAGGLDTQYF TGTGCCATCAGTGCGGGAGGGCTAGATACGCAGTATTTT
13 TRBJ2-1 TRBV15 . . CATSNKANNEQFF TGTGCCACCAGCAACAAGGCTAACAATGAGCAGTTCTTC
13 TRBJ2-1 TRBV13 . . CASSLDYNNEQFF TGTGCCAGCAGCTTGGACTACAACAATGAGCAGTTCTTC
15 TRBJ1-1 TRBV6-5 . . CASSYSAGPGAEAFF TGTGCCAGCAGTTACTCAGCAGGACCAGGGGCTGAAGCTTTCTTT
15 TRBJ1-5 TRBV28 once . CASTDRTYSNQPQHF TGTGCCAGCACTGATCGGACCTATAGCAATCAGCCCCAGCATTTT
15 TRBJ2-7 TRBV6-1 once . CASRYPPELSYEQYF TGTGCCAGCAGATACCCCCCGGAGCTTTCCTACGAGCAGTACTTC
15 TRBJ1-2 TRBV4-1 . . CASSQGTVTNYGYTF TGCGCCAGCAGCCAAGGGACGGTGACTAACTATGGCTACACCTTC
15 TRBJ1-1 TRBV4-1 . . CASSQAVLVNTEAFF TGCGCCAGCAGCCAAGCGGTGCTGGTGAACACTGAAGCTTTCTTT
14 TRBJ2-1 TRBV4-1 . . CASSQPQGLGEQFF TGCGCCAGCAGCCAACCGCAGGGGCTGGGTGAGCAGTTCTTC
15 TRBJ2-2 TRBV6-1 . TRBD1 CASSRTGRNTGELFF TGTGCCAGCAGTAGGACAGGGCGAAACACCGGGGAGCTGTTTTTT
15 TRBJ2-7 TRBV7-9 . . CASSLEGRSSYEQYF TGTGCCAGCAGCTTAGAAGGCCGGAGCTCCTACGAGCAGTACTTC
13 TRBJ1-1 TRBV5-6 . TRBD1 CASSFTPGQKAFF TGTGCCAGCAGCTTTACACCGGGACAGAAAGCTTTCTTT
13 TRBJ2-7 TRBV27 . . CASQGPPRYEQYF TGTGCCAGCCAAGGTCCCCCCCGCTACGAGCAGTACTTC